Listed here are 22 T cell receptor beta chains from one sample, sequenced in a study of blood T cells in healthy people across ages (dated by TCRdb to between 2015 and 2016). The library came from 5' RACE. The sequencing machine was an Illumina HiSeq 2500. The second PCR ran for roughly 7 to 12 cycles and used a J-beta primer mix along with a sample-barcoded 5' primer. TCRdb reanalyzed the raw reads on its own, using fastp at Q25 for trimming and MiXCR for clone calling, and kept in-frame beta chains. Rows are combined by CDR3 protein, so each entry shows the most common genes and DNA. This sample lists approximately 490,000 distinct CDR3 sequences; under 30% were detected once. The ten most abundant clones make up 8.5% to 9.5% of the sample. The same sample was also studied in work on T cells of mothers and their children.

Input material: blood. These receptors were collected from a boy between 5 and 17 years old in good health.

This clonotype has a single count. This chain connects TRBV3-1 to TRBJ2-2; 9 positions match TRBD1. After removal of 1 base from V and 6 bases from J, the junction contained 9 bases not matched to a gene. This CDR3 is 17 amino acids long. Germline V gene lookup returns CDR1 LGHDT and CDR2 YNNKEL (reference sequence). The CDR3 is CASSQGYRDRVSGELFF. CDR3 sequence (DNA): TGTGCCAGCAGCCAAGGATACCGGGACAGGGTATCCGGGGAGCTGTTTTTT.

This clonotype was seen a handful of times. This rearrangement joins TRBV27 to TRBJ2-7; D gene unclear. Germline V gene sequence: CDR1 MNHEY, CDR2 SMNVEV (reference sequence). Trimming took 0 bases from V and 7 from J, leaving 7 bases between them. CDR3 length: 12 amino acids. For the CDR3, the DNA is TGTGCCAGCAGTTTATCGTTCGGTGAGCAGTACTTC. This codes for CASSLSFGEQYF.

This clonotype was observed a few times. The chain is built from TRBV2 and TRBJ2-2; the D gene is possibly TRBD1 (6 bases). The CDR3 has 15 residues. The ends were cut back, 6 bases at V and 7 bases at J, with 18 bases in the middle. Germline V gene lookup returns CDR1 SNHLY and CDR2 FYNNEI. CDR3 DNA sequence: TGTGCCAGCAGCCCGGCGGCAGGGGAAGTCGGGGAGCTGTTTTTT. It is translated as CASSPAAGEVGELFF.

A word on this clonotype: One end of the junction is discordant with germline, which a read error may explain. The genes are TRBV20-1 and TRBJ1-4; D may be TRBD1 (6 bases). The length of the CDR3 is 18 residues. CDR1 and CDR2 (germline): DFQATT, SNEGSKA (reference sequence). CDR3 amino acids: CSARGTGGDVQTNEKLFF. CDR3 coding DNA: TGCAGTGCCAGAGGGACGGGGGGCGATGTGCAAACTAATGAAAAACTGTTTTTT.

V gene TRBV5-6 combines with J gene TRBJ2-2, with D hard to call. Trimming removed 3 bases from V and 9 bases from J, with 6 bases in between. The CDR3 totals 11 residues. The germline V gene has CDR1 SGHDT and CDR2 YYEEEE. Here the CDR3 reads CASSSTRELFF. DNA of the CDR3: TGTGCCAGCAGCTCTACCAGGGAGCTGTTTTTT. The full variable domain, rest sourced from reference TRBV5-6 and TRBJ2-2, is DAGVTQSPTHLIKTRGQQVTLRCSPKSGHDTVSWYQQALGQGPQFIFQYYEEEERQRGNFPDRFSGHQFPNYSSELNVNALLLGDSALYLCASSSTRELFFGEGSRLTVL.

This clonotype has more than one count but fewer than ten. The chain employs TRBV9 and TRBJ1-1; TRBD1 agrees at 7 bases. Germline assignment: CDR1 SGDLS and CDR2 YYNGEE. The CDR3 spans 15 residues. V trimming: 3 bases; J trimming: 1 base; junction bases outside the gene matches: 6. The CDR3 coding sequence is TGTGCCAGCAGCGAGGGGGGACAGCAGAACACTGAAGCTTTCTTT. Its translation is CASSEGGQQNTEAFF.

This rearrangement joins TRBV27 to TRBJ1-5; D ambiguous. The V end lost 2 bases, the J end lost 11 bases, and 13 bases lay between the germline ends. Per germline, CDR1 MNHEY and CDR2 SMNVEV (reference sequence). The CDR3 sequence is 13 residues long. CDR3 bases: TGTGCCAGCAGTTTAAGAGAGGCTGAAGCCCAGCATTTT. This codes for CASSLREAEAQHF.

The V call is TRBV7-3, the J call TRBJ2-2, with 7 nucleotides matching TRBD2. Germline loops: CDR1 SGHTA, CDR2 FQGTGA. Trimming at V came to 4 bases and at J to 8 bases, leaving 10 bases not matched to a gene. This CDR3 contains 15 residues. The CDR3 DNA is TGTGCCAGCAGCTCCCCGGGGACTACGACTGGGGAGCTGTTTTTT. Residues: CASSSPGTTTGELFF.

CDR3 nucleotides: TGCAGCGTTGATGTGCGGGAGGGCCATAATGAGCAGTTCTTC. Amino acid sequence: CSVDVREGHNEQFF. V is TRBV29-1 and J is TRBJ2-1, with 9 bases that match TRBD2. The CDR3 totals 14 residues. Germline trimming cut 3 bases from V and 7 bases from J; bases unmatched to any gene: 7. CDR1 and CDR2 from the germline V gene are SQVTM and ANQGSEA.

Remarks on this clonotype: One end of the junction fails to match germline, which may point to a read error. V is TRBV6-1 and J is TRBJ2-2, with D perhaps TRBD1 or TRBD2 (5 bases each). CDR3 length equals 14 residues. The germline gives CDR1 MNHNS, CDR2 SASEGT. DNA of the CDR3: TGTGCCAGCAGTGAAGTGAGCCACACCGGGGCGCTGTTTTTT. As protein: CASSEVSHTGALFF.

This sequence joins TRBV6-2 or TRBV6-3 and TRBJ2-1; TRBD2 matches at 12 bases. CDR1 and CDR2 (germline): MNHEY, SVGEGT. The V segment lost 6 bases and the J segment 0 bases; nucleotides outside the gene matches: 12. This CDR3 is built from 19 residues. CDR3 in amino acids: CASSHPTSGSSDSYNEQFF. The CDR3 DNA reads TGTGCCAGCAGCCACCCGACTAGCGGGAGCTCGGACTCCTACAATGAGCAGTTCTTC.

In its sample, this clonotype was seen a few times. The rearrangement links TRBV6-5 to TRBJ1-2, with unresolved D. Germline CDR1 is MNHEY and CDR2 is SVGAGI. The CDR3 extends over 15 amino acids. The V end lost 0 bases, the J end lost 0 bases, and 8 bases lay between the germline ends. The CDR3 here is CASSYSAESNYGYTF. CDR3 coding DNA: TGTGCCAGCAGTTACTCGGCGGAATCTAACTATGGCTACACCTTC.

This chain uses TRBV15 with TRBJ2-4; TRBD2 matches at 7 bases. J was trimmed by 7 bases and V by 0 bases; bases with no gene match: 9. Germline CDR1 reads LNHNV; CDR2 reads YYDKDF (reference sequence). CDR3 length: 16 amino acids. The CDR3 DNA reads as TGTGCCACCAGCAGAGATCACGCGGGAGTGGGGAACATTCAGTACTTC. Translating it yields CATSRDHAGVGNIQYF.

This sequence joins TRBV10-2 and TRBJ2-1; a possible D gene is TRBD2 (5 bases). V shed 5 bases and J shed 7 bases, with 18 bases lying between them. The CDR3 has 15 amino acids. Germline lookup yields CDR1 WSHSY and CDR2 SAAADI. The CDR3 bases are TGCGCCAGCAGTCGGATGGCGGGCGGGCGGAATGAGCAGTTCTTC. Protein sequence: CASSRMAGGRNEQFF.

V and J are TRBV5-1 and TRBJ2-5, with D uncertain. This CDR3 has 14 residues. The V gene lost 2 bases and the J gene lost 7 bases, with 15 bases spanning the gap. The germline V gene has CDR1 SGHRS and CDR2 YFSETQ. The CDR3 DNA follows: TGCGCCAGCAGCTTCGGGCTTTTCGAAGGGACCCAGTACTTC. Amino acid sequence: CASSFGLFEGTQYF. Together with reference TRBV5-1 and TRBJ2-5, the CDR3 gives the full variable domain: KAGVTQTPRYLIKTRGQQVTLSCSPISGHRSVSWYQQTPGQGLQFLFEYFSETQRNKGNFPGRFSGRQFSNSRSEMNVSTLELGDSALYLCASSFGLFEGTQYFGPGTRLLVL.

The CDR3 nucleotides read TGTGCCAGTAAGCAGGATTCCGAAGAAAAACTGTTTTTT. Its protein product is CASKQDSEEKLFF. The V and J genes are TRBV12-3 or TRBV12-4 and TRBJ1-4; D gene ambiguous. The CDR3 sequence is 13 residues long. Between the trimmed V and J ends, which lost 9 bases and 8 bases, there was a span of 16 bases.

The chain couples TRBV20-1 to TRBJ2-7, with TRBD1 matching over 9 bases. Germline V gene data show CDR1 as DFQATT and CDR2 as SNEGSKA (reference sequence). The CDR3 runs to 15 residues. Losses at the gene ends were 3 bases for V and 0 bases for J; bases not matched to a gene: 6. The CDR3 coding sequence is TGCAGTGCTAGGGACGGACAGGGGTCCTCCTACGAGCAGTACTTC. Its protein is CSARDGQGSSYEQYF.

Points on this clonotype: Germline and junction disagree at one end, which may indicate a read error. The chain carries TRBV7-3 and TRBJ2-3; the match to TRBD2 covers 8 bases. This CDR3 has 14 amino acids. The germline gives CDR1 SGHTA, CDR2 FQGTGA. The CDR3 spells CASSFSSGSDTQCF. The CDR3 DNA is TGTGCCAGCAGCTTCTCCAGCGGGAGCGATACGCAGTGTTTT.

This clonotype was detected only a few times. V and J are TRBV7-9 and TRBJ2-5, with D possibly TRBD2 on 5 matching bases. V lost 3 bases and J lost 1, with 24 bases in between. Germline CDR1 SEHNR, CDR2 FQNEAQ (reference sequence). CDR3 length equals 19 residues. The CDR3 nucleotides read TGTGCCAGCAGCTTCTTTAAAGCGTCGACCCCGACTATCCAAGAGACCCAGTACTTC. Its protein product is CASSFFKASTPTIQETQYF.

This clonotype turned up a few times. This chain uses TRBV24-1 with TRBJ2-1; 10 positions agree with TRBD1. J lost 4 bases, V lost 5 bases, and 7 bases had no gene match. The CDR3 spans 16 residues. CDR1 is KGHDR and CDR2 is SFDVKD in the germline V gene. The CDR3 DNA follows: TGTGCCACCAGTGGACCGGACAGGGGGATTTACAATGAGCAGTTCTTC. The encoded protein is CATSGPDRGIYNEQFF.

The gene calls are TRBV4-3 and TRBJ1-6; no clear D gene. Looked up from germline, CDR1 is LGHNA and CDR2 is YSLEER. The V and J ends lost 4 bases and 8 bases respectively, with 15 bases between them. The CDR3 extends over 15 amino acids. CDR3 bases: TGCGCCAGCAGCCTTGGAAAAGGGATCCATTCACCCCTCCACTTT. Translated: CASSLGKGIHSPLHF.

This clonotype has a handful of counts. The rearrangement joins TRBV5-6 to TRBJ2-2; 8 bases are a match to TRBD1. In germline, CDR1 is SGHDT, CDR2 YYEEEE. V shed 4 bases, J shed 5 bases, and the junction held 16 bases outside the gene matches. CDR3 size: 18 residues. CDR3 region: CASSPRTGLGPKTGELFF. CDR3 nucleotides: TGTGCCAGCAGCCCAAGGACAGGGTTAGGTCCTAAGACCGGGGAGCTGTTTTTT.